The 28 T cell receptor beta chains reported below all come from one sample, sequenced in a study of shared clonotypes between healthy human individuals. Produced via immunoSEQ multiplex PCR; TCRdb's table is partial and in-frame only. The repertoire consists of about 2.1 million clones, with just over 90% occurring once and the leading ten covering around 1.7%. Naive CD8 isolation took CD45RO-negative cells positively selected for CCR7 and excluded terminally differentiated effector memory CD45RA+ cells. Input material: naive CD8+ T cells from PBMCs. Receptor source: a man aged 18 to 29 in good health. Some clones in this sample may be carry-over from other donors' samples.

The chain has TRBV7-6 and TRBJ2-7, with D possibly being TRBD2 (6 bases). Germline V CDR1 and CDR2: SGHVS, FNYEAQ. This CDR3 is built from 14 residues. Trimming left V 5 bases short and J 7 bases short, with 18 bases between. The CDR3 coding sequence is TGTGCCAGCAGCGGTAGCGGCCCTAAAGGGGAGCAGTACTTC. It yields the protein CASSGSGPKGEQYF.

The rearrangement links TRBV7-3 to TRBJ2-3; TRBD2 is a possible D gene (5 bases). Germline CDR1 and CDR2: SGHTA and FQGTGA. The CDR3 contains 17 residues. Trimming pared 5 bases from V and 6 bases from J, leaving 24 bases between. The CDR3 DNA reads TGTGCCAGCAGCACACTCAAATCGGACTCCCGCGGGGATACGCAGTATTTT. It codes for CASSTLKSDSRGDTQYF.

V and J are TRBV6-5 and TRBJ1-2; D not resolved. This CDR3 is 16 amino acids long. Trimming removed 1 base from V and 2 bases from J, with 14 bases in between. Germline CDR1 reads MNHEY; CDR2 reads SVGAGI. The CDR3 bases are TGTGCCAGCAGTTACTATGCTGGACCCGGCAACTATGGCTACACCTTC. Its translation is CASSYYAGPGNYGYTF.

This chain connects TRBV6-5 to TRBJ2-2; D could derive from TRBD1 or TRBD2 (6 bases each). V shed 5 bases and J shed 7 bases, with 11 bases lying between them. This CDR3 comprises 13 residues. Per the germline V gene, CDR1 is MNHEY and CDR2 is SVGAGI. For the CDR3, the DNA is TGTGCCAGCAGTGGGGGGCGCGGCGGGGAGCTGTTTTTT. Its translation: CASSGGRGGELFF.

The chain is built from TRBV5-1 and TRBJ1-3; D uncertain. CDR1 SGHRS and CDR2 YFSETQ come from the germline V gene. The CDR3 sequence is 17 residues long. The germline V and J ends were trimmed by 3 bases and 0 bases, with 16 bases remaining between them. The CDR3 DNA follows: TGCGCCAGCAGCTGGGTCCTTGGTCCACACTCTGGAAACACCATATATTTT. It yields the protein CASSWVLGPHSGNTIYF. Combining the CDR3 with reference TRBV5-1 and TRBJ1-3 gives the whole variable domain KAGVTQTPRYLIKTRGQQVTLSCSPISGHRSVSWYQQTPGQGLQFLFEYFSETQRNKGNFPGRFSGRQFSNSRSEMNVSTLELGDSALYLCASSWVLGPHSGNTIYFGEGSWLTVV.

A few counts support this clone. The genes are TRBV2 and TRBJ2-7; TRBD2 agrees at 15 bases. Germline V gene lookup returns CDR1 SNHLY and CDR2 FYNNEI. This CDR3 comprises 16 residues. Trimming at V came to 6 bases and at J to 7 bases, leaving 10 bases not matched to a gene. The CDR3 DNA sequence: TGTGCCAGCAGGGCGACAGCGGGACTAGCGGGAGGTGAGCAGTACTTC. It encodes CASRATAGLAGGEQYF.

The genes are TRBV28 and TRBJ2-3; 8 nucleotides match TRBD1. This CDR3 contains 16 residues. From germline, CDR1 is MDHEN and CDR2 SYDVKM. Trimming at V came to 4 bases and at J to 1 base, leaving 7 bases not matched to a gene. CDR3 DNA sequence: TGTGCCAGCAGTTCAAACAGGGGGAGAGGCACAGATACGCAGTATTTT. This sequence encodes CASSSNRGRGTDTQYF.

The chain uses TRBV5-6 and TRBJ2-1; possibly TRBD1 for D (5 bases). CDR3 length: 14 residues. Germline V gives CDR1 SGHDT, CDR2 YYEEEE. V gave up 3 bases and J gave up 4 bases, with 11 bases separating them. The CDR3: CASSSTRGYNEQFF. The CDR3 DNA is TGTGCCAGCAGCTCGACAAGGGGTTACAATGAGCAGTTCTTC.

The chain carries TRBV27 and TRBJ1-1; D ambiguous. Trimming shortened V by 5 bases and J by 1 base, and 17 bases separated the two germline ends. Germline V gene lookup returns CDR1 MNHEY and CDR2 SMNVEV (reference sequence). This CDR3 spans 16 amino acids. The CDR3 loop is CASSTRTDGKNTEAFF. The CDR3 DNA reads TGTGCCAGCAGTACCCGGACGGACGGTAAGAACACTGAAGCTTTCTTT.

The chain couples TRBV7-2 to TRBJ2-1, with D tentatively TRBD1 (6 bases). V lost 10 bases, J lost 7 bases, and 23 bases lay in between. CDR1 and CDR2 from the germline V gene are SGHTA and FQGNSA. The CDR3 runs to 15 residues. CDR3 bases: TGTGCCACGCACCACTCCGGGACACCAAAAAATGAGCAGTTCTTC. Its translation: CATHHSGTPKNEQFF.

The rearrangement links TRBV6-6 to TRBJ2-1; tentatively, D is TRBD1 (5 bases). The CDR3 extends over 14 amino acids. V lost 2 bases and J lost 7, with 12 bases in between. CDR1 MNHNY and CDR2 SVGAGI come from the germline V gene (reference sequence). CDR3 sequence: CASSYASQANEQFF. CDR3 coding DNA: TGTGCCAGCAGTTACGCCTCACAGGCGAATGAGCAGTTCTTC.

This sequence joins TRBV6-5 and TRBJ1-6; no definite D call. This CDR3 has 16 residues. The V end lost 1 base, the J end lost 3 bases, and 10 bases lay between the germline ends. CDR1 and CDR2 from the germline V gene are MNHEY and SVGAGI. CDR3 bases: TGTGCCAGCAGTTACTACCGCAACCTCTATAATTCACCCCTCCACTTT. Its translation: CASSYYRNLYNSPLHF.

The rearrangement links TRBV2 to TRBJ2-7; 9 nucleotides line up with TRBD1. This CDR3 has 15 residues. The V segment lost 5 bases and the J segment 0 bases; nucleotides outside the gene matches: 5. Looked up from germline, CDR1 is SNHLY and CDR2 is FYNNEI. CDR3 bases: TGTGCCAGCAGTCGGGACAGGGCCAGCTCCTACGAGCAGTACTTC. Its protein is CASSRDRASSYEQYF.

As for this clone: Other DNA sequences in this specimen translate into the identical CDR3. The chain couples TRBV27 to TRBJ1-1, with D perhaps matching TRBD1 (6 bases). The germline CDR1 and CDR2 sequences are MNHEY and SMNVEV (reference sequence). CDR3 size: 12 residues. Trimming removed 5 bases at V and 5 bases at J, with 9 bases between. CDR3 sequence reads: CASSPRGTEAFF. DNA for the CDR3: TGTGCCAGCAGTCCTAGGGGGACTGAAGCTTTCTTT.

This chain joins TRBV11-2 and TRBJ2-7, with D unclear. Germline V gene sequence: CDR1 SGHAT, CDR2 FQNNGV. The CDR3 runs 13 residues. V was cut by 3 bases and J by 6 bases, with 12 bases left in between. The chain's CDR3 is CASSFGGMGEQYF. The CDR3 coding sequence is TGTGCCAGCAGCTTTGGTGGGATGGGCGAGCAGTACTTC.

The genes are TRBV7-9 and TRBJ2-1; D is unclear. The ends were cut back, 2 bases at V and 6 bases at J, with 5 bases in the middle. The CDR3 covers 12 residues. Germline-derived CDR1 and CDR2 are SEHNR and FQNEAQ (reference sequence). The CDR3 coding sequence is TGTGCCAGCAGCTTAATGGTCAATGAGCAGTTCTTC. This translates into CASSLMVNEQFF.

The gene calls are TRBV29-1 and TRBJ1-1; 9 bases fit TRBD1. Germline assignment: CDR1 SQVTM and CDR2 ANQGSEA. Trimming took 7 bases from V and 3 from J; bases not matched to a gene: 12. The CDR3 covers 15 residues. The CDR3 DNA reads TGCAGCGCCACAGGGGGCTCCGGGGGTTACACTGAAGCTTTCTTT. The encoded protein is CSATGGSGGYTEAFF.

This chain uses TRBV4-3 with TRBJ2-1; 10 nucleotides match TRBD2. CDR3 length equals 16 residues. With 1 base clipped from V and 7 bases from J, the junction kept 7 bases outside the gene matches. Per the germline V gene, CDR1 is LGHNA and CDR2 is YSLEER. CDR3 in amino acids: CASSQGSSGSRNEQFF. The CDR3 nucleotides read TGCGCCAGCAGCCAAGGTTCTAGCGGGAGTCGGAATGAGCAGTTCTTC.

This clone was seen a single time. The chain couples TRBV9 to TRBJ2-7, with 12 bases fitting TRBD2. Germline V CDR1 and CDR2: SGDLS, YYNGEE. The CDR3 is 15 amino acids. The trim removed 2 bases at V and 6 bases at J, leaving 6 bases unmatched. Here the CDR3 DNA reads TGTGCCAGCAGCGTGGCCGGACTAGCGGGGTTCGAGCAGTACTTC. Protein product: CASSVAGLAGFEQYF.

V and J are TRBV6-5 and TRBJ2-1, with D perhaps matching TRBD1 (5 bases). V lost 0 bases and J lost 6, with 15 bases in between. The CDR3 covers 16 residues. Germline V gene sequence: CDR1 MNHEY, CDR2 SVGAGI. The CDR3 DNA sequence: TGTGCCAGCAGTTACTCGGGTGTGTGGGGCTCCAATGAGCAGTTCTTC. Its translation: CASSYSGVWGSNEQFF.

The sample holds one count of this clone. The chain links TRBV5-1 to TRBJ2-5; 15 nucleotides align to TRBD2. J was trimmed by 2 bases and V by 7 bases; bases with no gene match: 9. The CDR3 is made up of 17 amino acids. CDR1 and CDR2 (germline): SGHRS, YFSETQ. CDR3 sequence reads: CASRRTSGRAVQETQYF. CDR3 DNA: TGCGCCAGCCGCCGGACTAGCGGGAGGGCCGTACAAGAGACCCAGTACTTC. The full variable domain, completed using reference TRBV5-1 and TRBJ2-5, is KAGVTQTPRYLIKTRGQQVTLSCSPISGHRSVSWYQQTPGQGLQFLFEYFSETQRNKGNFPGRFSGRQFSNSRSEMNVSTLELGDSALYLCASRRTSGRAVQETQYFGPGTRLLVL.

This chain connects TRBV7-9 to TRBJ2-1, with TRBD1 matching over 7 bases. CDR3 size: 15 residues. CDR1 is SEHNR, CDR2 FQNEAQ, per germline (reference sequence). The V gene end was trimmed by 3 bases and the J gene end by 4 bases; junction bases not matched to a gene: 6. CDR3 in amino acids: CASSLTGTHYNEQFF. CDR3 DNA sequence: TGTGCCAGCAGCTTGACAGGGACCCATTACAATGAGCAGTTCTTC. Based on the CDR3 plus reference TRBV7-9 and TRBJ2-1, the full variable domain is DTGVSQNPRHKITKRGQNVTFRCDPISEHNRLYWYRQTLGQGPEFLTYFQNEAQLEKSRLLSDRFSAERPKGSFSTLEIQRTEQGDSAMYLCASSLTGTHYNEQFFGPGTRLTVL.

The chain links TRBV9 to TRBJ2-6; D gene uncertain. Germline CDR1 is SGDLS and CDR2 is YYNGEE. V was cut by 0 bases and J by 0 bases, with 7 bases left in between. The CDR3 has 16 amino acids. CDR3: CASSVEESSGANVLTF. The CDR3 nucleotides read TGTGCCAGCAGCGTAGAAGAGTCCTCTGGGGCCAACGTCCTGACTTTC.

As DNA, the CDR3 is TGTGCCAGCAGCGCGGGGGCTCGCGGAGAGCAGTTCTTC. Translating it yields CASSAGARGEQFF. V is TRBV9 and J is TRBJ2-1; D assignment may be TRBD1 or TRBD2 (6 bases each). V lost 3 bases and J 10 bases, leaving 14 bases between the germline ends. Germline CDR1 and CDR2: SGDLS and YYNGEE. The CDR3 totals 13 residues.

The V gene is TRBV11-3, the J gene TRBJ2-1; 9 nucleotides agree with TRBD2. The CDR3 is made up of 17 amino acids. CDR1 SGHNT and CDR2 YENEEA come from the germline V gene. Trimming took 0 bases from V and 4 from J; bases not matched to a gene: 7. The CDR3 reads CASSLDSREGTYNEQFF. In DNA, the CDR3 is TGTGCCAGCAGCTTAGATTCGCGGGAGGGCACTTACAATGAGCAGTTCTTC.

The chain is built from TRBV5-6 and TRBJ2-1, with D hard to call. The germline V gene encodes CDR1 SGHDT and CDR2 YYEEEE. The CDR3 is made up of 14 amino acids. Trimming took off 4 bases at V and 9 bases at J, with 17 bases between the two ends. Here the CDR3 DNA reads TGTGCCAGCAGCAGTGGTTTGGAAGCGAGTGAGCAGTTCTTC. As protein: CASSSGLEASEQFF.

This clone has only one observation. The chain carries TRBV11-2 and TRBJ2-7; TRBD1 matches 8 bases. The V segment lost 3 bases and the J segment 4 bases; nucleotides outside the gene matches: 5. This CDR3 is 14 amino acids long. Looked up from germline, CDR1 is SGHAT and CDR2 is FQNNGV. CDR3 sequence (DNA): TGTGCCAGCAGCTTCCGGACAGGGCGGTACGAGCAGTACTTC. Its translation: CASSFRTGRYEQYF.

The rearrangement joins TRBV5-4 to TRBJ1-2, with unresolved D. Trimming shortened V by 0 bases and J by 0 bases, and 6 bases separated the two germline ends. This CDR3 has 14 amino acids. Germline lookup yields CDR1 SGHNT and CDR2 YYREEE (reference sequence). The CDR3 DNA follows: TGTGCCAGCAGCTTGGAAATGGCTAACTATGGCTACACCTTC. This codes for CASSLEMANYGYTF.